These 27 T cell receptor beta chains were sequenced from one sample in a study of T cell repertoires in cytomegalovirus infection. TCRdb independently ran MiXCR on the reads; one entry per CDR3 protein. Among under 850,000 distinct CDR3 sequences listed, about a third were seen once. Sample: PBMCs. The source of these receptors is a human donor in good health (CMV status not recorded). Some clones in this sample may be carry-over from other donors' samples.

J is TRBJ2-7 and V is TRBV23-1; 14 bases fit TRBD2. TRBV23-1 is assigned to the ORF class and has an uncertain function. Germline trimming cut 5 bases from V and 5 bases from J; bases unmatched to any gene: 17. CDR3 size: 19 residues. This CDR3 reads CASSERGPGLAGDGHEQYF. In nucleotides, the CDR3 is TGCGCCAGCAGTGAACGGGGTCCGGGACTAGCGGGAGACGGACACGAGCAGTACTTC.

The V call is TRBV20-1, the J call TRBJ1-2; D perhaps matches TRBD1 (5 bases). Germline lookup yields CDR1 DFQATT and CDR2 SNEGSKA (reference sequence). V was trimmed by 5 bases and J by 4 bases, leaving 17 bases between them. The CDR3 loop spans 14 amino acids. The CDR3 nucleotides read TGCAGTGCTCAGTCGCGGTGGCAGGGCTATGGCTACACCTTC. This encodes CSAQSRWQGYGYTF.

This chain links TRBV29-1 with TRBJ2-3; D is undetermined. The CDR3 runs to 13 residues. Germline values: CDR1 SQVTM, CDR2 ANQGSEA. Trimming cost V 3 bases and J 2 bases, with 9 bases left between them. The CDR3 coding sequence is TGCAGCGTTGAGGAACAACTCACAGATACGCAGTATTTT. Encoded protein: CSVEEQLTDTQYF.

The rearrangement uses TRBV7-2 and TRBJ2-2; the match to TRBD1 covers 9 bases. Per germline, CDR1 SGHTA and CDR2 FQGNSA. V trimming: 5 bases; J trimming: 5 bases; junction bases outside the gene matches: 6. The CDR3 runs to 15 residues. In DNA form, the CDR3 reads TGTGCCAGCAGCCCTGGGACAGGGTTTACCGGGGAGCTGTTTTTT. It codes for CASSPGTGFTGELFF.

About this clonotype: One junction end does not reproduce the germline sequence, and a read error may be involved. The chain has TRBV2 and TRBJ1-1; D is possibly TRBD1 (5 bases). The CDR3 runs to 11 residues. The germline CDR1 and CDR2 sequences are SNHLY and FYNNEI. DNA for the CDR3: TGTGCCAGCAGCCCTGGGGCAGATCGGCGTTTT. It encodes CASSPGADRRF.

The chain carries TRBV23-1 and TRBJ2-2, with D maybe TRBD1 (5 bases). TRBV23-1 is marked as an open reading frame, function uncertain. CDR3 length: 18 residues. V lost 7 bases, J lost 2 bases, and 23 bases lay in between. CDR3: CASTPEQAALKNTGELFF. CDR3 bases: TGCGCCAGCACCCCTGAACAGGCAGCCCTAAAAAACACCGGGGAGCTGTTTTTT.

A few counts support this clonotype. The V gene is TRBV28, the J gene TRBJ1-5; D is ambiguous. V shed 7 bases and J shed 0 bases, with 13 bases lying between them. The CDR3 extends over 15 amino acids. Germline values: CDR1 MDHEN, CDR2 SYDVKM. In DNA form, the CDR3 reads TGTGCCAGCATCCTTCCGACGTATAGCAATCAGCCCCAGCATTTT. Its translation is CASILPTYSNQPQHF.

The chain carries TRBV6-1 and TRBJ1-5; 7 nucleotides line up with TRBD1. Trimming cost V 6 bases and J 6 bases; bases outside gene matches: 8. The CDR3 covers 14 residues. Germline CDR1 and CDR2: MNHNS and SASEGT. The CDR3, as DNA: TGTGCCAGCAGAAGCCAGGGGGGCCCTCAGCCCCAGCATTTT. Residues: CASRSQGGPQPQHF.

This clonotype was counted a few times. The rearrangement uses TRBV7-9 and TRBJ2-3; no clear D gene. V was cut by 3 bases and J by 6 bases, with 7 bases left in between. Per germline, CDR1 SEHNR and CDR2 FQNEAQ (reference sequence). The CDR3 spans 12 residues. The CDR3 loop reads CASSLVIDTQYF. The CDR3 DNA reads TGTGCCAGCAGCTTGGTTATCGATACGCAGTATTTT.

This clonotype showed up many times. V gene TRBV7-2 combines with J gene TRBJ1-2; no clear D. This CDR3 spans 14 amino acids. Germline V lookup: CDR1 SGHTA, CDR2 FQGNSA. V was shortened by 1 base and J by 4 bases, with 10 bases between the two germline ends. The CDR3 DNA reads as TGTGCCAGCAGCTTAGTCGGCAGTACCTATGGCTACACCTTC. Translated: CASSLVGSTYGYTF. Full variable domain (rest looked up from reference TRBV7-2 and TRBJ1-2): GAGVSQSPSNKVTEKGKDVELRCDPISGHTALYWYRQSLGQGLEFLIYFQGNSAPDKSGLPSDRFSAERTGGSVSTLTIQRTQQEDSAVYLCASSLVGSTYGYTFGSGTRLTVV.

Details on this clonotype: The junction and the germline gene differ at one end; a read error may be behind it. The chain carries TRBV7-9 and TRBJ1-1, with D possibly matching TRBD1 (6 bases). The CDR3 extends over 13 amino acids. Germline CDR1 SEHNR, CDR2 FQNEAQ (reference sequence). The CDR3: CASRGQFNPEAFF. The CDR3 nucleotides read TGTGCAAGCAGAGGACAGTTCAACCCTGAAGCTTTCTTT.

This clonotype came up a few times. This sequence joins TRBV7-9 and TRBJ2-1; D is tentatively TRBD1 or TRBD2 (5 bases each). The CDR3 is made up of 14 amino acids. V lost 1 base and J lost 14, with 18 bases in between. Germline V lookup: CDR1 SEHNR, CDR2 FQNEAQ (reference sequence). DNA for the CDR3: TGTGCCAGCAGCTTAGGTTCACGAAGGGACGATGAGTTCTTC. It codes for CASSLGSRRDDEFF.

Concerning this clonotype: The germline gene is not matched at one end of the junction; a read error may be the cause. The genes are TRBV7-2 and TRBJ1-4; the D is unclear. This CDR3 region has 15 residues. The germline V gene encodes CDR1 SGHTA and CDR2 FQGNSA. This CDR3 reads CASSSLGEVMEKLCF. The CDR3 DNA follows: TGTGCCAGCAGCTCGCTCGGGGAGGTTATGGAAAAACTGTGTTTT.

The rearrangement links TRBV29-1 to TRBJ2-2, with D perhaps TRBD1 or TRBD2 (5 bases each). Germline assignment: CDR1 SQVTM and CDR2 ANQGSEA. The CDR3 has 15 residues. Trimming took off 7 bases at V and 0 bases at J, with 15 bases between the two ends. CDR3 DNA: TGCAGCGCCGGGGCAGGGTCCGCGAACACCGGGGAGCTGTTTTTT. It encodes CSAGAGSANTGELFF.

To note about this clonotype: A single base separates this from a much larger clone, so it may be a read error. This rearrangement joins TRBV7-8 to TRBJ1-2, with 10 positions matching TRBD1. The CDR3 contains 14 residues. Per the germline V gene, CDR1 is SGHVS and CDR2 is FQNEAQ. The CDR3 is CVSSMGQGNYGYTF. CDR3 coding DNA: TGTGTCAGCAGCATGGGACAGGGGAACTATGGCTACACCTTC.

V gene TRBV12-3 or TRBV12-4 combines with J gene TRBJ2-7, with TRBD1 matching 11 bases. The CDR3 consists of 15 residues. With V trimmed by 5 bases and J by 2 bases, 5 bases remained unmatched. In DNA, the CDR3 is TGTGCCAGCAGTGCTGGGACAGGGGGAGCCTACGAGCAGTACTTC. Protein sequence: CASSAGTGGAYEQYF.

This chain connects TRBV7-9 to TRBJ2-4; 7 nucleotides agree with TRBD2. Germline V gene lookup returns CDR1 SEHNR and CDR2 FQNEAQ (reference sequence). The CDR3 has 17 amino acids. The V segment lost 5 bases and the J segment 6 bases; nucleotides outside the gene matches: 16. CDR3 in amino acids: CASSPGLGSSVGNIQYF. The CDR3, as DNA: TGTGCCAGCAGCCCCGGACTAGGTTCATCGGTGGGAAACATTCAGTACTTC.

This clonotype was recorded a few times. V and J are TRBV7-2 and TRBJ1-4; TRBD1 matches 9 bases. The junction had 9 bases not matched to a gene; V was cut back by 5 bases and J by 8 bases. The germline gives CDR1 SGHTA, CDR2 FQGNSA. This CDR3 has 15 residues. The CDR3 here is CASSRMTGGGEKLFF. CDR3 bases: TGTGCCAGCAGCCGAATGACAGGGGGAGGGGAAAAACTGTTTTTT.

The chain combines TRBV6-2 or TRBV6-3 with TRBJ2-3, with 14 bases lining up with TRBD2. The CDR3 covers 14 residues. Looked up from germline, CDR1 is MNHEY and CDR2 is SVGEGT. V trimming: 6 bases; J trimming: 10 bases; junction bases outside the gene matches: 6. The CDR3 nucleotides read TGTGCCAGCAGCGGACTAGCGGGAGGCCCAGCGCAGTATTTT. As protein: CASSGLAGGPAQYF.

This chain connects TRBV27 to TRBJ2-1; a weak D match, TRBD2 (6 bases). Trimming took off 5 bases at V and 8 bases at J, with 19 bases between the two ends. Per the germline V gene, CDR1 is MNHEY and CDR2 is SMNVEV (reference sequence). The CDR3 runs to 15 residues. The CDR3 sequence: CASSPPSDARYEQFF. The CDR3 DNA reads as TGTGCCAGCAGTCCGCCTAGCGATGCGAGATATGAGCAGTTCTTC.

The CDR3 spells CASSFSTSRRRDTEAFF. The CDR3 DNA follows: TGTGCCAGCAGCTTCTCCACCTCCCGGCGGAGGGACACTGAAGCTTTCTTT. The rearrangement links TRBV6-2 or TRBV6-3 to TRBJ1-1; D remains unclear. The germline V and J ends were trimmed by 6 bases and 3 bases, with 23 bases remaining between them. CDR3 length: 17 amino acids. Germline CDR1 and CDR2: MNHEY and SVGEGT.

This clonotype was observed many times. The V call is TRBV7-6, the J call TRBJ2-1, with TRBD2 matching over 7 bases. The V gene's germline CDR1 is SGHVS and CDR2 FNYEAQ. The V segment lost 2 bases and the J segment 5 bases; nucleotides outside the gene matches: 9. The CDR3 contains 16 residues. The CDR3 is CASSLWSGISHNEQFF. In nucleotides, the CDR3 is TGTGCCAGCAGCTTATGGAGCGGGATTTCACACAATGAGCAGTTCTTC.

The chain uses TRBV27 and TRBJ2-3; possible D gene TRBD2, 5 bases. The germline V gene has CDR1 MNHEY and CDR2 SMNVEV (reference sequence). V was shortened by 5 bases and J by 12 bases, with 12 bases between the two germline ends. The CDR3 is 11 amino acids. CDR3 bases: TGTGCCAGCAGTACACGGGGAAGCCAGTATTTT. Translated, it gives CASSTRGSQYF.

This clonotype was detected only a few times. CDR3 DNA: TGTGCCAGCAGTTTCCCGGGGCCAGTGGGCACTGAAGCTTTCTTT. Protein: CASSFPGPVGTEAFF. The rearrangement links TRBV28 to TRBJ1-1; D is perhaps TRBD1 (5 bases). V was cut by 3 bases and J by 4 bases, with 15 bases left in between. Germline CDR1 reads MDHEN; CDR2 reads SYDVKM. The CDR3 has 15 amino acids. Drawing the rest from reference TRBV28 and TRBJ1-1, the complete variable domain is DVKVTQSSRYLVKRTGEKVFLECVQDMDHENMFWYRQDPGLGLRLIYFSYDVKMKEKGDIPEGYSVSREKKERFSLILESASTNQTSMYLCASSFPGPVGTEAFFGQGTRLTVV.

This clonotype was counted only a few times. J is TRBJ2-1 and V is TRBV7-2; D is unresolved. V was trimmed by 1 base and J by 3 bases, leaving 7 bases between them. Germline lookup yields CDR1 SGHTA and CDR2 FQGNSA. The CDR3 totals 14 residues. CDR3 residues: CASSLDWVYNEQFF. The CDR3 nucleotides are TGTGCCAGCAGCTTAGATTGGGTCTACAATGAGCAGTTCTTC.

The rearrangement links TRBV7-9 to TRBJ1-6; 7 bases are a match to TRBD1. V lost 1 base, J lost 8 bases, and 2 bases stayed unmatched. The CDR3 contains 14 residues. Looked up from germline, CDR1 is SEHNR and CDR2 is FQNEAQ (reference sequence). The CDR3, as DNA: TGTGCCAGCAGCTTAGAGGGACAGTATTCACCCCTCCACTTT. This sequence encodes CASSLEGQYSPLHF.

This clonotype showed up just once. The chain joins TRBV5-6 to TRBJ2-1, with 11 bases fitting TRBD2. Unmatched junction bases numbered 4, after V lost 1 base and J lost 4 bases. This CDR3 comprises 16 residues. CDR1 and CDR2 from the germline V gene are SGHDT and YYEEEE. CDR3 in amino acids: CASSLLAGGKYNEQFF. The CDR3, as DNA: TGTGCCAGCAGCTTGTTAGCGGGAGGGAAGTACAATGAGCAGTTCTTC.